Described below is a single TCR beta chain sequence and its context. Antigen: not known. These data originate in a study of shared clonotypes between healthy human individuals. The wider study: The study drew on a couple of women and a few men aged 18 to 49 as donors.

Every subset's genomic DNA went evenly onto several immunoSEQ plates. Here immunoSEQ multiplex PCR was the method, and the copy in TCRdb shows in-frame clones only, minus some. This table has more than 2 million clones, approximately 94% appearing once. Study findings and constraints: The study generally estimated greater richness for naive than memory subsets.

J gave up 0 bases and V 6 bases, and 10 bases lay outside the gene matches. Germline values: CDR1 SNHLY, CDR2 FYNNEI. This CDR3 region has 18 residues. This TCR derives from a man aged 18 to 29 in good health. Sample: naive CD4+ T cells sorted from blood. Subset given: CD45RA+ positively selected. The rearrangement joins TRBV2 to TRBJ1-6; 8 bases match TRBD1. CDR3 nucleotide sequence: TGTGCCAGCAGCTGGACAGGGCCGAGGAGCTCCTATAATTCACCCCTCCACTTT. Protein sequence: CASSWTGPRSSYNSPLHF.